A single sample gave rise to the 22 T cell receptor beta chains below, sequenced in a study of T cells in Graves' hyperthyroidism and ophthalmopathy. There were TCR beta CDR3 regions amplified from RNA transcripts. The HTBI primer set served for first-round RT-PCR of the TCR CDR3. TCRdb processed the multiplex PCR reads anew with MiXCR; each CDR3 protein has one entry. The sample lists 300,000 to 500,000 distinct CDR3 sequences, 14% to 15% occurring once. The specimen was blood. The receptors were gathered from a woman aged 30 to 39 with Graves' hyperthyroidism.

The chain recombines TRBV5-4 with TRBJ2-3; maybe TRBD2 (5 bases). CDR3 length equals 16 residues. From germline, CDR1 is SGHNT and CDR2 YYREEE (reference sequence). Trimming pared 3 bases from V and 0 bases from J, leaving 14 bases between. The CDR3, as DNA: TGTGCCAGCAGCTCGGGCCATCAGCGGAGCACAGATACGCAGTATTTT. This gives the protein CASSSGHQRSTDTQYF.

The chain links TRBV19 to TRBJ2-1, with TRBD2 identical over 11 bases. Germline loops: CDR1 LNHDA, CDR2 SQIVND (reference sequence). CDR3 size: 15 residues. Germline trimming cut 5 bases from V and 9 bases from J; bases unmatched to any gene: 9. This CDR3 is CASSDPSGRLGEQFF. The CDR3 DNA is TGTGCCAGTAGTGACCCTAGCGGGAGGCTGGGTGAGCAGTTCTTC. Together with reference TRBV19 and TRBJ2-1, the CDR3 gives the full variable domain: DGGITQSPKYLFRKEGQNVTLSCEQNLNHDAMYWYRQDPGQGLRLIYYSQIVNDFQKGDIAEGYSVSREKKESFPLTVTSAQKNPTAFYLCASSDPSGRLGEQFFGPGTRLTVL.

This clonotype was seen ten or more times. The chain has TRBV7-8 and TRBJ2-1; possibly TRBD1 for D (6 bases). Germline assignment: CDR1 SGHVS and CDR2 FQNEAQ. V gave up 5 bases and J gave up 8 bases, with 19 bases separating them. There are 15 residues in the CDR3. The CDR3 region is CASSELAQGNDEQFF. DNA of the CDR3: TGTGCCAGCAGCGAATTGGCACAGGGAAACGATGAGCAGTTCTTC.

Ten or more counts support this clonotype. The V call is TRBV3-1, the J call TRBJ1-1, with 7 bases fitting TRBD1. Germline lookup yields CDR1 LGHDT and CDR2 YNNKEL (reference sequence). There are 15 residues in the CDR3. V shed 3 bases and J 1 base; nucleotides not matched to a gene: 5. In DNA, the CDR3 is TGTGCCAGCAGCCAGTACCGACAGGGGAACACTGAAGCTTTCTTT. Translation gives CASSQYRQGNTEAFF. Full variable domain (remainder filled in from reference TRBV3-1 and TRBJ1-1): DTAVSQTPKYLVTQMGNDKSIKCEQNLGHDTMYWYKQDSKKFLKIMFSYNNKELIINETVPNRFSPKSPDKAHLNLHINSLELGDSAVYFCASSQYRQGNTEAFFGQGTRLTVV.

This clonotype was found many times. The chain couples TRBV25-1 to TRBJ2-3; 13 bases agree with TRBD2. This CDR3 has 17 residues. J lost 6 bases, V lost 4 bases, and 10 bases had no gene match. CDR1 is MGHDK and CDR2 is SYGVNS in the germline V gene. The CDR3 region has the DNA TGTGCCAGCAGTGTTACTAGCGGGAGGGCCGGAATGGATACGCAGTATTTT. The encoded protein is CASSVTSGRAGMDTQYF.

CDR3 coding DNA: TGTGCCAGCAGCGTAGGGGTTAGCGGGACCGGAGAGACCCAGTACTTC. Residues: CASSVGVSGTGETQYF. V and J are TRBV9 and TRBJ2-5, with 8 bases fitting TRBD2. The germline CDR1 and CDR2 sequences are SGDLS and YYNGEE. This CDR3 is built from 16 residues. With V trimmed by 0 bases and J by 4 bases, 8 bases remained unmatched.

This clonotype was counted a few times. The chain recombines TRBV19 with TRBJ2-7; 10 bases agree with TRBD2. V was clipped by 6 bases and J by 3 bases; unmatched bases: 5. Germline CDR1 LNHDA, CDR2 SQIVND (reference sequence). The CDR3 covers 14 residues. The CDR3 DNA sequence: TGTGCCAGTAGCCCCCAGCGGGAGGGCTACGAGCAGTACTTC. This encodes CASSPQREGYEQYF.

This clonotype showed up many times. CDR3 region: CASSYSFLPTDTQYF. The CDR3 DNA is TGTGCCAGCAGTTACTCGTTCCTACCCACAGATACGCAGTATTTT. The V call is TRBV6-5, the J call TRBJ2-3; D not certain. This CDR3 region has 15 residues. The germline V and J ends were trimmed by 0 bases and 2 bases, with 9 bases remaining between them. The germline V gene has CDR1 MNHEY and CDR2 SVGAGI.

This clonotype was counted many times. The chain joins TRBV3-1 to TRBJ1-6; D is ambiguous. The CDR3 is 13 amino acids. V lost 0 bases to trimming and J lost 8 bases, with 5 bases between them. The germline V gene has CDR1 LGHDT and CDR2 YNNKEL (reference sequence). In DNA form, the CDR3 reads TGTGCCAGCAGCCAAGAGGTTGATTCACCCCTCCACTTT. This gives the protein CASSQEVDSPLHF.

This clonotype was found a few times. This chain connects TRBV3-1 to TRBJ2-3; possibly TRBD1 for D (6 bases). This CDR3 contains 16 residues. Deletions cut 4 bases from V and 3 bases from J, with 17 bases between. Germline CDR1 reads LGHDT; CDR2 reads YNNKEL (reference sequence). The CDR3 is CASSRPGQKRTDTQYF. In DNA, the CDR3 is TGTGCCAGCAGCCGGCCCGGACAGAAGAGAACAGATACGCAGTATTTT.

There are a few counts of this clonotype. The V call is TRBV14, the J call TRBJ2-3; no definite D call. The CDR3 has 12 residues. Germline-derived CDR1 and CDR2 are SGHDN and FVKESK. The V end was cut by 4 bases, the J end by 2 bases, with 4 bases between. The CDR3 coding sequence is TGTGCCAGCAGCCGCCACACAGATACGCAGTATTTT. Residues: CASSRHTDTQYF.

Turning to this clonotype: This may be a read error, as it is one base from a much larger clone. This chain joins TRBV5-1 and TRBJ1-1, with D possibly TRBD1 on 5 matching bases. Germline lookup yields CDR1 SGHRS and CDR2 YFSETQ. The CDR3 contains 14 residues. The CDR3 DNA reads TGCGCCAGCAGCCCTACCCAGGGAGGCCCTGAAGCTTCCTTT. Amino acid sequence: CASSPTQGGPEASF.

This clonotype was counted many times. The chain is built from TRBV6-1 and TRBJ2-7; 7 positions agree with TRBD2. Per the germline V gene, CDR1 is MNHNS and CDR2 is SASEGT. CDR3 length: 13 amino acids. Trimming cost V 8 bases and J 6 bases; bases outside gene matches: 10. Here the CDR3 reads CASCRTSWGEQYF. DNA for the CDR3: TGTGCCAGCTGTCGGACTAGTTGGGGCGAGCAGTACTTC.

This clonotype has only a few counts. This chain connects TRBV6-1 to TRBJ2-7; 10 bases line up with TRBD2. Trimming removed 5 bases from V and 1 base from J; junction bases left unmatched: 5. Germline CDR1 MNHNS, CDR2 SASEGT. CDR3 length: 15 residues. The CDR3 region is CASSTGTSESYEQYF. CDR3 in DNA: TGTGCCAGCAGTACCGGGACTAGCGAGTCCTACGAGCAGTACTTC.

The chain recombines TRBV7-3 with TRBJ1-1; D possibly corresponds to TRBD1 (5 bases). This CDR3 comprises 15 residues. The V gene lost 0 bases and the J gene lost 3 bases, with 11 bases spanning the gap. Germline V gives CDR1 SGHTA, CDR2 FQGTGA. CDR3 residues: CASSLTATADTEAFF. The CDR3 nucleotides read TGTGCCAGCAGCTTAACGGCGACAGCCGACACTGAAGCTTTCTTT.

This clonotype occurred a few times. V gene TRBV20-1 combines with J gene TRBJ1-2; TRBD1 agrees at 9 bases. J lost 6 bases, V lost 0 bases, and 8 bases had no gene match. CDR1 and CDR2 from the germline V gene are DFQATT and SNEGSKA (reference sequence). This CDR3 region has 15 residues. DNA for the CDR3: TGCAGTGCTAGAGACAGGACAGGGGCTCGTCATGGCTACACCTTC. As protein: CSARDRTGARHGYTF.

At least ten counts were recorded for this clonotype. The rearrangement links TRBV28 to TRBJ2-1; a possible D gene is TRBD2 (6 bases). This CDR3 contains 17 residues. Germline V gene data show CDR1 as MDHEN and CDR2 as SYDVKM. V gave up 4 bases and J gave up 3 bases, with 19 bases separating them. DNA for the CDR3: TGTGCCAGCAGTTCCTTTTCTGGGGGAGGTGTCTACAATGAGCAGTTCTTC. Translation: CASSSFSGGGVYNEQFF.

The rearrangement uses TRBV20-1 and TRBJ2-1; D is ambiguous. The germline V and J ends were trimmed by 3 bases and 0 bases, with 12 bases remaining between them. CDR1 and CDR2 (germline): DFQATT, SNEGSKA (reference sequence). CDR3 size: 15 residues. The CDR3 sequence is CSASVTGVSYNEQFF. The CDR3 bases are TGCAGTGCTAGTGTTACGGGCGTCTCCTACAATGAGCAGTTCTTC.

This clonotype was detected many times. The chain employs TRBV20-1 and TRBJ2-1, with 8 bases aligning to TRBD1. The CDR3 loop spans 13 amino acids. Trimming cost V 4 bases and J 4 bases; bases outside gene matches: 3. Looked up from germline, CDR1 is DFQATT and CDR2 is SNEGSKA (reference sequence). DNA of the CDR3: TGCAGTGCTACCAGGGGGCTGTACAATGAGCAGTTCTTC. Its translation is CSATRGLYNEQFF.

This clonotype appeared a few times. The V gene is TRBV27, the J gene TRBJ2-5, with 16 bases identical to TRBD2. CDR1 MNHEY and CDR2 SMNVEV come from the germline V gene (reference sequence). Trimming removed 4 bases from V and 5 bases from J; junction bases left unmatched: 7. The CDR3 spans 17 residues. The CDR3 is CASSSGLAGGPLETQYF. The CDR3 DNA reads TGTGCCAGCAGTTCGGGACTAGCGGGAGGGCCTTTGGAGACCCAGTACTTC.

This clonotype was seen only a few times. The V call is TRBV9, the J call TRBJ2-1; 9 bases are shared with TRBD1. V dropped 4 bases and J dropped 5; count of bases not matched to a gene: 25. Germline loops: CDR1 SGDLS, CDR2 YYNGEE. CDR3 length: 21 amino acids. As DNA, the CDR3 is TGTGCCAGCAGCAAAACCAACCGGGACAGGGTTCCCCGACTGGGAGACAATGAGCAGTTCTTC. Its protein product is CASSKTNRDRVPRLGDNEQFF.

The CDR3 DNA follows: TGTGCCAGCAGCTTAGGTCGTCGGGGACAGAATGAAAAACTGTTTTTT. Translating it yields CASSLGRRGQNEKLFF. The chain uses TRBV11-2 and TRBJ1-4; 7 nucleotides agree with TRBD1. Germline V lookup: CDR1 SGHAT, CDR2 FQNNGV. The CDR3 is 16 amino acids. The ends lost 1 base at V and 5 bases at J; junction bases unmatched: 7.